This paragraph covers one TCR beta chain sequence. Its recognized antigen is unknown. From its cysteine to its phenylalanine, the CDR3 spans 16 amino acids. Of the read, only the CDR3 DNA is kept; its 48 bases are in frame from base 1. CDR1 is given as SGHVS and CDR2 as FNYEAQ, both from the germline V gene. The cohort consisted of hundreds of healthy bone marrow donors. At the time of sampling, every cohort member was nominally healthy, though immune exposures that went unrecorded were likely present. The donor tested CMV seronegative and was one of the 352 seronegative cohort members. Each donor provided a peripheral blood sample, and peripheral blood mononuclear cells were used for TCR beta sequencing. The Qiagen DNeasy Blood Extraction Kit was used to extract genomic DNA from the blood cell samples. Receptor amplification or capture employed the immunoSEQ multiplex PCR assay. A mixture of 60 forward primers for TCR Vbeta segments and 13 reverse primers for TCR Jbeta segments was used in the multiplex PCR. The CDR3 region of rearranged TCR beta genes was amplified from genomic DNA with a multiplex PCR assay. Amplified TCR beta libraries were sequenced as 87-base-pair reads on the Illumina HiSeq System. The original pipeline was this. A later analysis counted tens of millions of unique TCR beta chains across the 666 repertoires, and around 9.9 million of these chains were shared by at least two donors. A nearest-neighbor algorithm error-corrected the raw reads and collapsed the reads into unique sequences, merging closely related sequences to remove PCR and sequencing errors. To assign V, D and J gene segments, CDR3 sequences were aligned to IMGT reference sequences. For a sequence to be retained, a match of at least six nucleotides was required to both a V gene segment and a J gene segment. Rearrangements were called productive when the CDR3 lacked stop codons and stayed in frame with V and J; all others were non-productive. CDR3 was defined by IMGT convention, running from the second conserved V-encoded cysteine to the conserved J-encoded phenylalanine. Sequences without an unambiguous match to a single V gene segment were excluded from the earlier analysis of approximately 560 of the donors. An earlier analysis of a few hundred of the donors called V segments functional above 56.7% productive rearrangements and segregating when the between-donor standard deviation exceeded 5%. A statistical classification framework was developed to diagnose cytomegalovirus status using the catalog of TCR beta chain sequences. V and J gene assignment, in a later analysis, came from comparing TCR nucleotide sequences with IMGT/GENE-DB human TR gene sequences. The TCRdist pipeline was used in a later analysis to assign CDR3 sequences and most-parsimonious VDJ recombination scenarios. A later analysis defined each TCR beta chain by its CDR3 amino acid sequence plus V-gene family, and excluded reads lacking a unique V-gene family. As a way to deal with suspected cross-contamination and a sequencing artifact, a later analysis dropped under 600 nucleotide sequences that were highly shared and had low generation probability. In a later analysis, a clonal expansion index for each public chain was calculated from normalized within-repertoire ranks of inferred template counts. In a later analysis, generation probabilities were computed using a VDJ recombination model fitted to out-of-frame rearrangements, and the results were checked against IGoR. In a later analysis, hypergeometric tests were used to score TCR-TCR, TCR-HLA and TCR-CMV co-occurrence, with a repertoire-size bias correction applied to TCR pairs. To estimate false discovery rates, a later analysis permuted the HLA or CMV assignments 20 times. In a later analysis, co-occurring TCRs were grouped using DBSCAN, with TCRdist sequence similarity added in when clustering inside HLA-allele-positive subsets. For co-occurrence clustering, repertoires with fewer than 30,000 or more than 120,000 public chains were excluded, along with a handful of repertoires with anomalous nucleotide sharing. TCRdb re-hosts the immuneACCESS table, in-frame sequences only. Its copies lack some clones; in the studies checked, an unresolved V gene accounts for under half of them, and the cause for the rest is not known. D and trimming come from the DNA, and the V and J calls and clone size come from that table. The table kept for this sample lists around 140,000 clones. 1.5% to 2% of the sample is held by the ten biggest clonotypes.

These data are taken from a study of cytomegalovirus exposure and HLA in healthy donors listed by TCRdb under 2017. Describing the broader study: An earlier analysis of some 500 of the donors reported 250 to 350 Gb of sequence data and 117 million unique TCR beta sequences from roughly 180 million T cells. A separate validation cohort of roughly 130 different subjects was used in addition to the roughly 670-subject first cohort. In a later genetic analysis, genome-wide SNP genotypes for 398 of the 666 donors were used, and that subset was treated as a discovery cohort. The study aimed to test whether cataloging public T cell receptors could reveal signatures of past pathogen exposure. Class I and class II HLA loci were covered by the typing at four-digit resolution. To decide whether each TCR beta V gene segment behaved as functional or pseudogenic, an earlier analysis of approximately 620 of the donors relied on high-throughput TCR beta sequencing. The T cell repertoires of some 700 subjects were profiled by immunosequencing and related to cytomegalovirus serostatus. Every discovery cohort repertoire had been produced on one sequencing platform. To predict cytomegalovirus infection status, the study combined high-throughput TCR immunosequencing, statistical association of individual TCRs with disease status, and machine learning. In the later analysis, no new phenotypic data were used to find candidate immune exposures; instead, reliance was placed on TCR beta sequences and their occurrence across donors. Roughly five DR-DQ haplotypes were treated as single units for association and clustering because of strong linkage in the cohort. Of the 300 to 450 genotyped donors, over 80% were placed in the genetic ancestry cluster associated with self-reported Caucasian donors. Donor age, sex, ethnicity and CMV serostatus were compiled alongside the repertoire data. The number of donors typed differed by locus, with about 629-640 for A, B, C, DRB1 and DQB1, more than 500 for DQA1, 600 to 610 for DPA1, and some 470 for DPB1. A later analysis re-examined previously published TCR beta repertoires from about 700 donors and added high-resolution HLA genotyping to investigate patterns of TCR occurrence. Across about 380 genotyped donors of the cohort, an average of approximately 240,000 unique TCR beta nucleotide sequences per donor were sequenced, and 15% to 20% of those sequences were non-productive. Around 330 gigabases of sequencing data and 70 million to 100 million unique TCR sequences made up an early release that covered over 550 HLA-typed donors. Findings and caveats that apply to the study as a whole: In a later analysis, most CMV-associated TCR beta chains were found to appear HLA-restricted, with HLA associations seemingly driven largely by CMV exposure. Because counts were too low, roughly 18 rarely observed V segments, including chromosome 9 orphons, were left out of the earlier analysis of 500 to 750 of the donors. In a later analysis, around 17,000 TCR beta sequences were associated with specific HLA alleles at a false discovery rate of 0.05. A further reported finding was that TCR beta sequences accurately predicted the HLA-A and HLA-B alleles for most subjects in the first cohort. When HLA alleles, especially DR and DQ, strongly co-occurred, attributing TCR associations to individual alleles was difficult. Because HLA typing was unavailable for some donors at each locus, only the typed subset was used in association tests. In the study, 150 to 200 TCR beta chains were listed as associated with cytomegalovirus. Three of the identified cytomegalovirus-associated TCR beta chains were confirmed in vitro to be specific for cytomegalovirus antigens. Linkage disequilibrium might explain the correlated functional status among segregating V segments, but an unknown experimental factor could not be ruled out. A later genetic analysis associated a missense DCLRE1C variant with V-gene and J-gene trimming of TCR beta chains, and an independent cohort replicated the association. Only TCR beta chains were sequenced in this cohort, and the absence of alpha or paired-chain data limited detectable features. The presence/absence analyses assumed that sequencing depth was roughly uniform across donors, and that assumption may not be true. In a later analysis, the rate of TCR association differed among HLA loci, with DRB1 alleles having the most associated TCRs and HLA-C alleles having the fewest. It was suggested by the authors that the approach could potentially be generalized to other disease states and immunological phenotypes. Compared with the roughly 670-donor mean, donors in an Asian-associated ancestry cluster had fewer N-insertions in productive TCRs, according to a later genetic analysis. Compared with equally common non-associated chains, HLA-associated TCR beta chains in a later analysis were more clonally expanded and had lower generation probabilities. For the cohort, immune exposure information was limited to CMV serostatus. A group of highly shared sequence variants was considered likely to be a technical artifact of the sequencing pipeline. According to a later analysis, parvovirus B19, influenza, CMV and Epstein-Barr virus appeared linked to several top co-occurrence clusters. An earlier analysis of approximately 500 of the donors showed that most TCR beta V segments appeared in productive rearrangements either about 90% or about 30% of the time, which broadly matched IMGT annotations. Because the 87-base-pair reads could not distinguish some IMGT-functional V segments, including TRBV6-2 and TRBV6-3, those segments were excluded. Most TCR sequences were seen in very few donors, while some public TCRs were found in many individuals. In both the original and validation cohorts, the classifier was reported to diagnose cytomegalovirus status with high specificity and sensitivity.

The TCR comes from a man aged 18 to 30 in good health and CMV-seronegative. The chain was built from TRBV7-6 and TRBJ2-5, and 8 junctional nucleotides match TRBD2. The J call is uncertain, as TRBJ2-7 better fits the DNA end. The sample was PBMCs. This receptor carries the CDR3 CASSTPLAGGTYEQYF. The nucleotides are TGTGCCAGCAGCACCCCTCTGGCGGGAGGAACCTACGAGCAGTACTTC.